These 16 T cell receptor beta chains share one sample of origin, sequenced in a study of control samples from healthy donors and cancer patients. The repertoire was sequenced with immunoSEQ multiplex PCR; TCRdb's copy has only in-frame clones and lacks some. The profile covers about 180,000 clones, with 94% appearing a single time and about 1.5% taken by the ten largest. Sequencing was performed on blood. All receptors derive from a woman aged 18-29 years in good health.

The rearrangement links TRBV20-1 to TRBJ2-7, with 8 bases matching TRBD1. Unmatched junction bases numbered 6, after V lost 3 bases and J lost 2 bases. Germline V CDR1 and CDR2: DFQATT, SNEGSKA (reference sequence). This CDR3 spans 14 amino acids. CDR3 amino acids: CSASPTGAPYEQYF. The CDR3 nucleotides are TGCAGTGCTAGTCCGACAGGGGCACCCTACGAGCAGTACTTC.

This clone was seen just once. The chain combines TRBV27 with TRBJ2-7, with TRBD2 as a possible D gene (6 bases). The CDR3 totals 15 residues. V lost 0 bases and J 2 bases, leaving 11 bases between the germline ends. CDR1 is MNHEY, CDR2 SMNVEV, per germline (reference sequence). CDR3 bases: TGTGCCAGCAGTTTATCGGGACTCCTTACCTACGAGCAGTACTTC. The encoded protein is CASSLSGLLTYEQYF.

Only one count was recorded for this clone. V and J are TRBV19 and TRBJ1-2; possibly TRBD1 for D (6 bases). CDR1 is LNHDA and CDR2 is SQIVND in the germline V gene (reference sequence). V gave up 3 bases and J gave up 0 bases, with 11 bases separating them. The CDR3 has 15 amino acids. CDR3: CASSMGAEPNYGYTF. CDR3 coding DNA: TGTGCCAGTAGTATGGGGGCGGAGCCTAACTATGGCTACACCTTC.

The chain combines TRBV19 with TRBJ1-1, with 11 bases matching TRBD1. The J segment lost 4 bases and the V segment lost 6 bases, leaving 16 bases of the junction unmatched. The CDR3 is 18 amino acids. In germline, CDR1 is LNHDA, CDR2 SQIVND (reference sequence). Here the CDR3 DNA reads TGTGCCAGTAGCTTACCTAAGGACAGGGGGCGCGATAGCACTGAAGCTTTCTTT. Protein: CASSLPKDRGRDSTEAFF.

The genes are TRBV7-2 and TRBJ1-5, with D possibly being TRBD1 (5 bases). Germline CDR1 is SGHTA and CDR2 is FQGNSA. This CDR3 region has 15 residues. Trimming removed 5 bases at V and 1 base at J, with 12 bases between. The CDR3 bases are TGTGCCAGCAGCGTAACGTCAGGGAGCAATCAGCCCCAGCATTTT. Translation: CASSVTSGSNQPQHF. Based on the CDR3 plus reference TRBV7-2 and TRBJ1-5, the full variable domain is GAGVSQSPSNKVTEKGKDVELRCDPISGHTALYWYRQSLGQGLEFLIYFQGNSAPDKSGLPSDRFSAERTGGSVSTLTIQRTQQEDSAVYLCASSVTSGSNQPQHFGDGTRLSIL.

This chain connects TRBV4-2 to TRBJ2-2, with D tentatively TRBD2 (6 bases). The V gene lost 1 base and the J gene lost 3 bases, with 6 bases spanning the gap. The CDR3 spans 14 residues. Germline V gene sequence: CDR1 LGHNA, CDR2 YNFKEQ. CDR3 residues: CASSQGLDTGELFF. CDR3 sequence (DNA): TGTGCCAGCAGCCAAGGACTAGACACCGGGGAGCTGTTTTTT.

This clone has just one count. The CDR3, as DNA: TGTGCCAGCAGTGAAACAGGGTACAATGAGCAGTTCTTC. This gives the protein CASSETGYNEQFF. The V and J genes are TRBV6-1 and TRBJ2-1, with D maybe TRBD1 (6 bases). This CDR3 is built from 13 residues. Germline lookup yields CDR1 MNHNS and CDR2 SASEGT. V lost 2 bases and J 4 bases, leaving 6 bases between the germline ends.

The CDR3 sequence is CVTRGGANYGYTF. In DNA form, the CDR3 reads TGTGTTACAAGGGGGGGAGCTAACTATGGCTACACCTTC. V is TRBV6-5 and J is TRBJ1-2, with D possibly TRBD1 on 6 matching bases. CDR3 length equals 13 residues. Germline CDR1 MNHEY, CDR2 SVGAGI.

The CDR3 protein is CASSLVADEKLFF. CDR3 in DNA: TGTGCCAGCAGCTTAGTCGCCGATGAAAAACTGTTTTTT. The chain employs TRBV7-9 and TRBJ1-4, with D unclear. The germline V and J ends were trimmed by 1 base and 6 bases, with 6 bases remaining between them. This CDR3 has 13 amino acids. In germline, CDR1 is SEHNR, CDR2 FQNEAQ (reference sequence).

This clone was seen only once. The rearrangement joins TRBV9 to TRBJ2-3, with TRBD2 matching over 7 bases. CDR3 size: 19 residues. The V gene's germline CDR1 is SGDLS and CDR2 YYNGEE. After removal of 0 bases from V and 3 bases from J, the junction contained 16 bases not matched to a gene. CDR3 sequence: CASSVGPYPGTTITDTQYF. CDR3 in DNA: TGTGCCAGCAGCGTAGGACCCTATCCCGGGACTACCATAACAGATACGCAGTATTTT.

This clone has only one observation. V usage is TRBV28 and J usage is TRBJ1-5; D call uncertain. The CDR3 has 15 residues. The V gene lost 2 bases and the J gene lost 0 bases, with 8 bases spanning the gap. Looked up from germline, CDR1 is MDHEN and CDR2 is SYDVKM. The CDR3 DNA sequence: TGTGCCAGCAGTTTACCTATCTCTAGCAATCAGCCCCAGCATTTT. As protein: CASSLPISSNQPQHF.

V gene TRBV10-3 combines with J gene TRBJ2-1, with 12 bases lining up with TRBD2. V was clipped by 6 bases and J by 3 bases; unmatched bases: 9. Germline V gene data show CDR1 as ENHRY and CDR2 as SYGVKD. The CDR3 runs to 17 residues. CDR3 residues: CAISSYRLAGVYNEQFF. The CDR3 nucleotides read TGTGCCATCAGCTCTTATCGACTAGCGGGGGTCTACAATGAGCAGTTCTTC.

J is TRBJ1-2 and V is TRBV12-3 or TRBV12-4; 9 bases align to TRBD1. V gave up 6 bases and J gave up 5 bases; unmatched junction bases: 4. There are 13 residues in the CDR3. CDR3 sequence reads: CASSWGQGYGYTF. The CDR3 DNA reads TGTGCCAGCAGCTGGGGACAGGGTTATGGCTACACCTTC.

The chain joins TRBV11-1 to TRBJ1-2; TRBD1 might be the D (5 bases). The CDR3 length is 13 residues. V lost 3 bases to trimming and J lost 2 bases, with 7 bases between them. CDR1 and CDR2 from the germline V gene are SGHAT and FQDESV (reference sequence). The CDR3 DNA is TGTGCCAGCAGCTTCGACAGAAACTATGGCTACACCTTC. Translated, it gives CASSFDRNYGYTF.

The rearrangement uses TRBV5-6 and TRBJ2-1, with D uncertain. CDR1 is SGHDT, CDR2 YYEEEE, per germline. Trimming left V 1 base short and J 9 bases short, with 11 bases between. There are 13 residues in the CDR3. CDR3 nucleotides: TGTGCCAGCAGCTTGATTAGCCTCGGTGAGCAGTTCTTC. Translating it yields CASSLISLGEQFF.

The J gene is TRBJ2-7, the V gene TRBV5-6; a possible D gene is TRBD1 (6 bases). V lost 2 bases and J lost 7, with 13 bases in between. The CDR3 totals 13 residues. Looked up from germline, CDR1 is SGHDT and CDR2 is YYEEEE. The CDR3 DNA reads TGTGCCAGCAGCTTAGGGCCGAGGGGGGAGCAGTACTTC. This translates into CASSLGPRGEQYF.